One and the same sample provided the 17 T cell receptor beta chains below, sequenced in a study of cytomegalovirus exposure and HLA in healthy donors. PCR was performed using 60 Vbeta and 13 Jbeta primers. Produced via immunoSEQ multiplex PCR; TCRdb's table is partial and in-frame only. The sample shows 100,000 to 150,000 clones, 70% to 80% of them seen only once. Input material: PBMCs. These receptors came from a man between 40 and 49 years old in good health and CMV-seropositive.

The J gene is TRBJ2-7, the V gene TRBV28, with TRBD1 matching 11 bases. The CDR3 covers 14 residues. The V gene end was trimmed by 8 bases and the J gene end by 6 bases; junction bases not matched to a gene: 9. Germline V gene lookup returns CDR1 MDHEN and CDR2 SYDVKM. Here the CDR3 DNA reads TGTGCCAGCGGGACCTCGGACAGGGGGCGCGAGCAGTACTTC. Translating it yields CASGTSDRGREQYF.

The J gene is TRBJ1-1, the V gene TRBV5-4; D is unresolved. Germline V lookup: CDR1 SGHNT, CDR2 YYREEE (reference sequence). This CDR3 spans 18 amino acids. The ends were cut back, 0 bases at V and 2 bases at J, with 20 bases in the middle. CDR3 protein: CASSLGRQLGGPNTEAFF. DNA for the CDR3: TGTGCCAGCAGCTTGGGCCGGCAACTGGGAGGGCCTAACACTGAAGCTTTCTTT.

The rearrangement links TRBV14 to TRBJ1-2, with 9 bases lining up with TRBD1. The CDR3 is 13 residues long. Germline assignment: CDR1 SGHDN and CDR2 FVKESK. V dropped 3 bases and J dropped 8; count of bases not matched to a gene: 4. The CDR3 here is CASSHLTGGGYTF. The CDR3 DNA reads TGTGCCAGCAGCCACCTGACAGGGGGAGGCTACACCTTC.

DNA for the CDR3: TGCGCCAGCAGCTTGGTTACGGGGGGGCGGGAGACCCAGTACTTC. Residues: CASSLVTGGRETQYF. The chain recombines TRBV5-1 with TRBJ2-5, with 8 bases fitting TRBD2. This CDR3 comprises 15 residues. J lost 5 bases, V lost 0 bases, and 6 bases had no gene match. The germline V gene has CDR1 SGHRS and CDR2 YFSETQ. The variable domain in full, with the rest retrieved from reference TRBV5-1 and TRBJ2-5, is KAGVTQTPRYLIKTRGQQVTLSCSPISGHRSVSWYQQTPGQGLQFLFEYFSETQRNKGNFPGRFSGRQFSNSRSEMNVSTLELGDSALYLCASSLVTGGRETQYFGPGTRLLVL.

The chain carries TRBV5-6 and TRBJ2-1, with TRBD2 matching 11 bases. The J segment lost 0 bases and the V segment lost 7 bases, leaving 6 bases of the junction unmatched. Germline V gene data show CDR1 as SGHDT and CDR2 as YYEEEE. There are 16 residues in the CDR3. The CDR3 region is CASGRTSGHSYNEQFF. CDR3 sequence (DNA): TGTGCCAGCGGTCGGACTAGCGGGCACTCCTACAATGAGCAGTTCTTC.

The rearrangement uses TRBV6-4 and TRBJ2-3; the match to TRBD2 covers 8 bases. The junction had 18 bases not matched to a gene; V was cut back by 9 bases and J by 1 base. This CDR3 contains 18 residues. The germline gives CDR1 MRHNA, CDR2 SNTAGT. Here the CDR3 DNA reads TGTGCCAGATTAGGACTAGCCGATATCATATACCGCACAGATACGCAGTATTTT. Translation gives CARLGLADIIYRTDTQYF.

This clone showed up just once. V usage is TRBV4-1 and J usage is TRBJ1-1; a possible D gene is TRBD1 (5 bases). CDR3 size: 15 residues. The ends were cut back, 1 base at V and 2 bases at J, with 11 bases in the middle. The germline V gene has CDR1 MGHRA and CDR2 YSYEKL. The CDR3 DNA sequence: TGCGCCAGCAGCCAAGTTGGTGGGACTAACACTGAAGCTTTCTTT. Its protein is CASSQVGGTNTEAFF.

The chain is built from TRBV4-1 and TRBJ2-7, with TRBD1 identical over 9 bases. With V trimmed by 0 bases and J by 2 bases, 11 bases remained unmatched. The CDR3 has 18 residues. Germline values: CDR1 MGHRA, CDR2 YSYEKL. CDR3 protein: CASSQDPSGQGLTYEQYF. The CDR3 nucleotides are TGCGCCAGCAGCCAAGATCCCTCGGGACAGGGACTAACCTACGAGCAGTACTTC.

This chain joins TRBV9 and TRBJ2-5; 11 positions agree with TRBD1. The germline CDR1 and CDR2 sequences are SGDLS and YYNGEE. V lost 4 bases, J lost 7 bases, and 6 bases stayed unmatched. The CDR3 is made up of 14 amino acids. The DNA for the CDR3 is TGTGCCAGCAGCTCCCAAGGACAGGGGGCGACCCAGTACTTC. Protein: CASSSQGQGATQYF.

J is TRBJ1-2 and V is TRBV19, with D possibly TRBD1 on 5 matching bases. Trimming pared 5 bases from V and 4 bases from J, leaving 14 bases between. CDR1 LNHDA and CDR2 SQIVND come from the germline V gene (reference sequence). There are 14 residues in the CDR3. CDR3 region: CASSLLTDSYGYTF. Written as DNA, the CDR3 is TGTGCCAGTAGTCTCCTGACAGACTCCTATGGCTACACCTTC.

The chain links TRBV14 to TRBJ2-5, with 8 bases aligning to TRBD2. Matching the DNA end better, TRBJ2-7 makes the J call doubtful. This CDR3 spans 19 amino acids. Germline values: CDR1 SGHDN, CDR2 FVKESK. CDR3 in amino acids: CASSQDTAGGSGIRGEQYF. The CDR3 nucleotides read TGTGCCAGCAGCCAAGACACCGCGGGGGGTAGCGGGATTCGGGGCGAGCAGTACTTC.

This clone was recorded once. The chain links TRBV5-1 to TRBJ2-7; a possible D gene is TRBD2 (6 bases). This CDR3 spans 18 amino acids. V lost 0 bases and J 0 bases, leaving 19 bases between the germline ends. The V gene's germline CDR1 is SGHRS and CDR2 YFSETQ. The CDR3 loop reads CASSLGAFRAGNSYEQYF. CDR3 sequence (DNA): TGCGCCAGCAGCTTGGGGGCGTTCAGGGCGGGGAACTCCTACGAGCAGTACTTC.

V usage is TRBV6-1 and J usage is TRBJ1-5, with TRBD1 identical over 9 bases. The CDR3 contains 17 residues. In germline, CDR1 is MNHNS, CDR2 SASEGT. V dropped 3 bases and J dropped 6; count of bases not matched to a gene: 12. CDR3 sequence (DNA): TGTGCCAGCAGTGACGCCGGGACAGGGAGGTATGGTCAGCCCCAGCATTTT. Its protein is CASSDAGTGRYGQPQHF.

For the CDR3, the DNA is TGTGCCAGCAGCCAGGGTTCCACCGGGGAGCTGTTTTTT. Translated, it gives CASSQGSTGELFF. The rearrangement uses TRBV6-1 and TRBJ2-2; tentatively, D is TRBD1 (5 bases). Germline CDR1 is MNHNS and CDR2 is SASEGT. V dropped 6 bases and J dropped 4 bases, with 9 bases sitting between them. The CDR3 covers 13 residues.

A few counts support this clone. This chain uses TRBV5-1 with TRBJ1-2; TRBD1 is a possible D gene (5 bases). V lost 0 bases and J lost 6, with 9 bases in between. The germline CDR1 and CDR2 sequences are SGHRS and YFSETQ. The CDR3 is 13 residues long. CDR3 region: CASSLAVGDGYTF. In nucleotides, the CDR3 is TGCGCCAGCAGCTTGGCCGTAGGGGATGGCTACACCTTC.

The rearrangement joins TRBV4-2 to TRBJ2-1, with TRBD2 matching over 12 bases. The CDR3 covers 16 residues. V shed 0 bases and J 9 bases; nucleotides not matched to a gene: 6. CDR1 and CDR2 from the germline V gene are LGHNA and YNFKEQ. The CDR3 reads CASSQDSSGGVGEQFF. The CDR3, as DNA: TGTGCCAGCAGCCAAGACTCTAGCGGGGGGGTCGGTGAGCAGTTCTTC.

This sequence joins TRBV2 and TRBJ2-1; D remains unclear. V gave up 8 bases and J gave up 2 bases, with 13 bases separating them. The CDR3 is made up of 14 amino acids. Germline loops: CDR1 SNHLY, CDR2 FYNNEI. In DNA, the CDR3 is TGTGCCAGCCAGCAAAGCGAGACCTACAATGAGCAGTTCTTC. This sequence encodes CASQQSETYNEQFF.